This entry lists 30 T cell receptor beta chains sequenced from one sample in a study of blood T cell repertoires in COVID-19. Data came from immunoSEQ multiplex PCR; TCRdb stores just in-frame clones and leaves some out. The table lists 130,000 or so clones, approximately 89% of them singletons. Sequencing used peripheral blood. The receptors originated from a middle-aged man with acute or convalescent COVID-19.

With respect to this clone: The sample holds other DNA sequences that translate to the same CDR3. The DNA of the CDR3 is TGTGCCACCAGTGATGCTGGGACATCGAGCAATCAGCCCCAGCATTTT. This sequence encodes CATSDAGTSSNQPQHF. The chain couples TRBV24-1 to TRBJ1-5; TRBD1 might be the D (6 bases). Per germline, CDR1 KGHDR and CDR2 SFDVKD. The length of the CDR3 is 16 residues. Trimming removed 3 bases at V and 1 base at J, with 12 bases between.

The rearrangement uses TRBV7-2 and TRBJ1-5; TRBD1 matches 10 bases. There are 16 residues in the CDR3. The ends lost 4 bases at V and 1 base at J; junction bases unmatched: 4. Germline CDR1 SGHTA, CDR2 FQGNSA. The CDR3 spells CASSSTGGGSNQPQHF. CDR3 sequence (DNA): TGTGCCAGCAGCTCGACAGGGGGCGGCAGCAATCAGCCCCAGCATTTT.

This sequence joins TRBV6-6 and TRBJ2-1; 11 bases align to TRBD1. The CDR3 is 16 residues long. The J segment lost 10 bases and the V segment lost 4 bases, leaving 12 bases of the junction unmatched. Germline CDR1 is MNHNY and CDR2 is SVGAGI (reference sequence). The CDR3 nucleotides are TGTGCCAGCAGTTCGCAACCGGGACAGGGGGTTGTGGAGCAGTTCTTC. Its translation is CASSSQPGQGVVEQFF.

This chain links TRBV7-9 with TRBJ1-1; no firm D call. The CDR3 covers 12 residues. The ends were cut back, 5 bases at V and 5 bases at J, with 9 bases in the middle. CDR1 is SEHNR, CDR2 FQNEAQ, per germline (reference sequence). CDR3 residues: CASSLQRTEAFF. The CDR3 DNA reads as TGTGCCAGCAGCCTCCAGCGAACTGAAGCTTTCTTT.

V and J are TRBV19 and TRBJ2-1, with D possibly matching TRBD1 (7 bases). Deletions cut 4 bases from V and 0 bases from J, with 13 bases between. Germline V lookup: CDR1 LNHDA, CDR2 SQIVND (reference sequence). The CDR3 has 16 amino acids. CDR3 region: CASSTRGEISYNEQFF. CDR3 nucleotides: TGTGCCAGTAGTACCAGGGGGGAAATCTCCTACAATGAGCAGTTCTTC.

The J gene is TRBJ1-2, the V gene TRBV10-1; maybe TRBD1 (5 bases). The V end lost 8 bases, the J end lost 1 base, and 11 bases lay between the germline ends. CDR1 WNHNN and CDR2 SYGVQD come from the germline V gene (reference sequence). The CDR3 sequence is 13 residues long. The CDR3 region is CASGPDSNYGYTF. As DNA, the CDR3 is TGCGCCAGCGGTCCTGACAGTAACTATGGCTACACCTTC.

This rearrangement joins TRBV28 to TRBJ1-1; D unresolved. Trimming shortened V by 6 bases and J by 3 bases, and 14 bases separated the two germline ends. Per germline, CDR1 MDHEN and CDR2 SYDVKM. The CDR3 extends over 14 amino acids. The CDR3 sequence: CASSFFFRDTEAFF. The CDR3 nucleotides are TGTGCCAGCAGCTTTTTCTTTCGCGACACTGAAGCTTTCTTT.

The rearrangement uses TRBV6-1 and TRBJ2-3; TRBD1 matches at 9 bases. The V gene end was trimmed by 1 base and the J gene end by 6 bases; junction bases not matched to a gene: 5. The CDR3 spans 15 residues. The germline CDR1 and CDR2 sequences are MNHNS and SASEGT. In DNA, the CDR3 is TGTGCCAGCAGTGAAGTACAGGGGGCGAGGGATACGCAGTATTTT. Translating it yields CASSEVQGARDTQYF.

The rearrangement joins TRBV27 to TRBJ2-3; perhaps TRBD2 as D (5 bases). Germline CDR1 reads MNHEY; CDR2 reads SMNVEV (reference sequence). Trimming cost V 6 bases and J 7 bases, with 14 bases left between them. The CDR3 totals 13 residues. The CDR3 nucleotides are TGTGCCAGCAGGCCGGGGTGGGGTAATACGCAGTATTTT. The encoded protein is CASRPGWGNTQYF.

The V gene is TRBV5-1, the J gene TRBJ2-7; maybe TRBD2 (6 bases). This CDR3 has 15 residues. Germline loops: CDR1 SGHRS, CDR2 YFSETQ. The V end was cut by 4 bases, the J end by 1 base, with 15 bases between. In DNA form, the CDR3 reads TGCGCCAGCAGCCTCCGGACGGGGGTATCCTACGAGCAGTACTTC. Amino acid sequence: CASSLRTGVSYEQYF.

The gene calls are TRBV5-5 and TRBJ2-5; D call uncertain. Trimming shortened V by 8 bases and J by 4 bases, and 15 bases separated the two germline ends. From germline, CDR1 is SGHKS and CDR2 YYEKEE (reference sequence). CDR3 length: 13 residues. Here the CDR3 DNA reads TGTGCCAGTACCCAACTTCTATTAGAGACCCAGTACTTC. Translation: CASTQLLLETQYF.

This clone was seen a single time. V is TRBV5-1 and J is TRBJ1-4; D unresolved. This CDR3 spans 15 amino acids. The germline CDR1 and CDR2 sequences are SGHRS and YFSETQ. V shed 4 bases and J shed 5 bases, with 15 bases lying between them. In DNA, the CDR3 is TGCGCCAGCAGCCCCGAGCTTAAAGAAAATGAAAAACTGTTTTTT. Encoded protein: CASSPELKENEKLFF.

CDR3 in DNA: TGCAGCGTACAGGGTAACAACTATGGCTACACCTTC. It is translated as CSVQGNNYGYTF. The chain couples TRBV29-1 to TRBJ1-2; the D gene is possibly TRBD1 (6 bases). Trimming stripped 6 bases from V and 2 bases from J, with 10 bases between. This CDR3 spans 12 amino acids. Germline V CDR1 and CDR2: SQVTM, ANQGSEA.

The CDR3 DNA is TGCGCCAGCAGCCCAACTAGCGAAGGTGAGCAGTTCTTC. Protein product: CASSPTSEGEQFF. The rearrangement links TRBV10-2 to TRBJ2-1, with 7 bases fitting TRBD2. The V gene end was trimmed by 6 bases and the J gene end by 9 bases; junction bases not matched to a gene: 8. Germline V gene lookup returns CDR1 WSHSY and CDR2 SAAADI. This CDR3 comprises 13 residues.

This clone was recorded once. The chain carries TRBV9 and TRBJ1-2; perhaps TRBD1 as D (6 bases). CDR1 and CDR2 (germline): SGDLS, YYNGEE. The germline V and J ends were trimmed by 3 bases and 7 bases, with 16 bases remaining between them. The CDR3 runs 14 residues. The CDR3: CASSEQGWVGGYTF. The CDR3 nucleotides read TGTGCCAGCAGCGAACAGGGATGGGTTGGTGGCTACACCTTC.

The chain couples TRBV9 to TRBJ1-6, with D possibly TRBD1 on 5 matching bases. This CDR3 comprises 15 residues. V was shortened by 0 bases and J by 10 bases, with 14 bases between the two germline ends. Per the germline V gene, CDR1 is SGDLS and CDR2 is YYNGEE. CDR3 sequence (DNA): TGTGCCAGCAGCGTAGACTTTCAGGGAAACTCACCCCTCCACTTT. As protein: CASSVDFQGNSPLHF.

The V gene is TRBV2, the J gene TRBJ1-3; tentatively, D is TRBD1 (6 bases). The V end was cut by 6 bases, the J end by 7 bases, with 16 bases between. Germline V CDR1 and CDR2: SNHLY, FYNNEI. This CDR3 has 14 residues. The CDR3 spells CASSLGQIENTIYF. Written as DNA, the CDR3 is TGTGCCAGCAGCCTTGGACAGATTGAGAACACCATATATTTT.

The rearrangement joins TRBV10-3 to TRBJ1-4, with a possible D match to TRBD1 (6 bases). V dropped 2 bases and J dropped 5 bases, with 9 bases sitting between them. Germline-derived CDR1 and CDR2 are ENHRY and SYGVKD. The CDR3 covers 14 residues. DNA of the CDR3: TGTGCCATCAGTGAGGACAGGATAAATGAAAAACTGTTTTTT. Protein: CAISEDRINEKLFF.

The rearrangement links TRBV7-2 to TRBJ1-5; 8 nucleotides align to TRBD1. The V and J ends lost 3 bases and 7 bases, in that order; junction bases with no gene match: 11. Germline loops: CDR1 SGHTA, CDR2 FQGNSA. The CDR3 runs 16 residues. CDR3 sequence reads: CASSLAFDRGGQPQHF. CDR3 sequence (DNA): TGTGCCAGCAGCTTGGCCTTCGACAGGGGAGGACAGCCCCAGCATTTT.

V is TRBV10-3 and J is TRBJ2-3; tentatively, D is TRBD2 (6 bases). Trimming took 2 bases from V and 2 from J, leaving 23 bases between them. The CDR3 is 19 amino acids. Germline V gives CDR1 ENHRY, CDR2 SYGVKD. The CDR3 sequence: CAISETPLTLATHTDTQYF. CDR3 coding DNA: TGTGCCATCAGTGAGACACCGCTAACGCTAGCGACTCACACAGATACGCAGTATTTT.

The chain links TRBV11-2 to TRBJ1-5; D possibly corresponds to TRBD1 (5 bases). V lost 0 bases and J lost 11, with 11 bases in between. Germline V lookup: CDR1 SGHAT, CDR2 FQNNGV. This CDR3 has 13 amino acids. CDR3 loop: CASSLDRAGAQHF. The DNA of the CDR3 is TGTGCCAGCAGCTTAGATAGGGCGGGGGCCCAGCATTTT.

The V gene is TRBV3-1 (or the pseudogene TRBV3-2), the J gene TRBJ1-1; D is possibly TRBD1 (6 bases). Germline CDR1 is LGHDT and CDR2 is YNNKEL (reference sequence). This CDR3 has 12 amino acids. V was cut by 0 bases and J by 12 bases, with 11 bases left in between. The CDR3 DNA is TGTGCCAGCAGCCAAGACCCCAGGGGACCTTTCTTT. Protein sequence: CASSQDPRGPFF.

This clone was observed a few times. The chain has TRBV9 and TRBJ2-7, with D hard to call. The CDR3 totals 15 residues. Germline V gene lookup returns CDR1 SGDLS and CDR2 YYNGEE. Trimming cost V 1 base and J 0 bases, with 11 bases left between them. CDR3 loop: CASSVSWHSSYEQYF. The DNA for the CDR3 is TGTGCCAGCAGCGTATCATGGCACAGCTCCTACGAGCAGTACTTC. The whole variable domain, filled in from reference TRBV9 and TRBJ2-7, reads DSGVTQTPKHLITATGQRVTLRCSPRSGDLSVYWYQQSLDQGLQFLIQYYNGEERAKGNILERFSAQQFPDLHSELNLSSLELGDSALYFCASSVSWHSSYEQYFGPGTRLTVT.

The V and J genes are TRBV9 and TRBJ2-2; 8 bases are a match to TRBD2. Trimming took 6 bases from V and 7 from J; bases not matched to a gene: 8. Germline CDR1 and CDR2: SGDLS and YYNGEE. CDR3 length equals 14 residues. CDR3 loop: CASTRAGVGGELFF. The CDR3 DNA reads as TGTGCCAGCACCCGAGCGGGAGTGGGCGGGGAGCTGTTTTTT.

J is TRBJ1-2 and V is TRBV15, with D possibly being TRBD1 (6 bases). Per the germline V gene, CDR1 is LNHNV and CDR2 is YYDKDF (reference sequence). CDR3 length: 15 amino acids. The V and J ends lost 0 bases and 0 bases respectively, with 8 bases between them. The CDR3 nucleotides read TGTGCCACCAGCAGAGACCAGGGGTCTAACTATGGCTACACCTTC. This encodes CATSRDQGSNYGYTF.

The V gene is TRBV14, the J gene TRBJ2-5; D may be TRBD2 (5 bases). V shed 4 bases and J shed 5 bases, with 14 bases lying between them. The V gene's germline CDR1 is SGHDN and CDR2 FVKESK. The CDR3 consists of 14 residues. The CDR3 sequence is CASSPLSREETQYF. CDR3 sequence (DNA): TGTGCCAGCAGCCCCCTTAGTAGGGAGGAGACCCAGTACTTC.

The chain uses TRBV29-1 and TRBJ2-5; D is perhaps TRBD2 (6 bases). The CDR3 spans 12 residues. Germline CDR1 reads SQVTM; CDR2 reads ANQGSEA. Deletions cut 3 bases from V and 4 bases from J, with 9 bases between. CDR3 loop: CSVDFGGETQYF. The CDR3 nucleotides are TGCAGCGTTGATTTCGGGGGAGAGACCCAGTACTTC.

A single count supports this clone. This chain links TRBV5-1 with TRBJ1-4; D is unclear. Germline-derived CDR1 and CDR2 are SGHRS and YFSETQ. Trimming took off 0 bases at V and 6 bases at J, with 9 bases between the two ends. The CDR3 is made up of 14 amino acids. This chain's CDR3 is CASSLGGVDEKLFF. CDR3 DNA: TGCGCCAGCAGCTTGGGCGGGGTGGATGAAAAACTGTTTTTT.

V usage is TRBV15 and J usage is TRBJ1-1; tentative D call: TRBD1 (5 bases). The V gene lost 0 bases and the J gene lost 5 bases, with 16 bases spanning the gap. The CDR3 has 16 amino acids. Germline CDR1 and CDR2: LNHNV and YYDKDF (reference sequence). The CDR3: CATSRDRQGPPTEAFF. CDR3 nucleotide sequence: TGTGCCACCAGCAGAGATCGGCAGGGCCCTCCGACTGAAGCTTTCTTT.

The CDR3 region is CASSPSGVSTEAFF. CDR3 nucleotides: TGTGCCAGCAGCCCATCCGGGGTAAGCACTGAAGCTTTCTTT. The rearrangement links TRBV11-3 to TRBJ1-1; D gene uncertain. The CDR3 consists of 14 residues. Trimming left V 5 bases short and J 4 bases short, with 14 bases between. Germline V gene data show CDR1 as SGHNT and CDR2 as YENEEA.